These 22 T cell receptor beta chains were all obtained from the same sample, sequenced in a study of OX40 agonist ivuxolimab in advanced cancers. Method: immunoSEQ multiplex PCR; TCRdb's copy keeps in-frame clones and lacks some. The repertoire holds 80,000 to 85,000 clones, with 86% as singletons. The specimen was CD4+ or CD8+ T cells sorted from blood, collected in a trial of the OX40 agonist ivuxolimab. Receptor source: an adult with an advanced solid tumor such as melanoma, head and neck, liver or kidney cancer.

J is TRBJ2-5 and V is TRBV5-1, with D unresolved. This CDR3 contains 13 residues. Germline CDR1 and CDR2: SGHRS and YFSETQ. Trimming pared 0 bases from V and 4 bases from J, leaving 7 bases between. DNA for the CDR3: TGCGCCAGCAGCTTGGGTAATGGAGAGACCCAGTACTTC. Translated, it gives CASSLGNGETQYF.

The V and J genes are TRBV11-3 and TRBJ2-1; a weak D match, TRBD1 (5 bases). Germline lookup yields CDR1 SGHNT and CDR2 YENEEA. V lost 0 bases, J lost 4 bases, and 19 bases lay in between. The CDR3 contains 18 residues. CDR3 bases: TGTGCCAGCAGCTTAGAGGATATTGGCAGGGTGGGGTACAATGAGCAGTTCTTC. The encoded protein is CASSLEDIGRVGYNEQFF.

This chain links TRBV6-6 with TRBJ1-4; no clear D. The V gene's germline CDR1 is MNHNY and CDR2 SVGAGI (reference sequence). The CDR3 runs 14 residues. Trimming took 6 bases from V and 5 from J, leaving 13 bases between them. The CDR3 DNA sequence: TGTGCCAGCAGCACTACATCCGAGAATGAAAAACTGTTTTTT. As protein: CASSTTSENEKLFF.

The chain carries TRBV14 and TRBJ1-3; D is undetermined. Germline V gene sequence: CDR1 SGHDN, CDR2 FVKESK. Trimming removed 3 bases from V and 4 bases from J, with 10 bases in between. The CDR3 runs to 14 residues. The CDR3 sequence: CASSQMDPGNTIYF. For the CDR3, the DNA is TGTGCCAGCAGCCAGATGGACCCCGGAAACACCATATATTTT.

V and J are TRBV20-1 and TRBJ2-1, with a possible D match to TRBD1 (5 bases). Germline-derived CDR1 and CDR2 are DFQATT and SNEGSKA (reference sequence). V was clipped by 2 bases and J by 12 bases, with 11 bases between them. The CDR3 loop spans 11 amino acids. The CDR3 DNA reads TGCAGTGCTAGAAACAAGCAGGGGCAGTTCTTC. As protein: CSARNKQGQFF.

V gene TRBV27 combines with J gene TRBJ2-7; 7 bases agree with TRBD2. V was clipped by 5 bases and J by 5 bases; unmatched bases: 12. This CDR3 has 15 residues. Germline values: CDR1 MNHEY, CDR2 SMNVEV (reference sequence). Here the CDR3 reads CASSINWDYLNEQYF. CDR3 sequence (DNA): TGTGCCAGCAGTATAAACTGGGACTACCTCAACGAGCAGTACTTC.

The chain combines TRBV19 with TRBJ1-5; 7 nucleotides line up with TRBD1. CDR1 and CDR2 from the germline V gene are LNHDA and SQIVND (reference sequence). V was pared by 3 bases and J by 5 bases, with 4 bases of the junction left unmatched. This CDR3 is 14 amino acids long. CDR3 nucleotides: TGTGCCAGTAGTATTAAACAGGGGTATCAGCCCCAGCATTTT. Residues: CASSIKQGYQPQHF.

The J gene is TRBJ2-7, the V gene TRBV4-1; the match to TRBD2 covers 14 bases. V was clipped by 4 bases and J by 0 bases; unmatched bases: 14. This CDR3 contains 20 residues. Germline V gene data show CDR1 as MGHRA and CDR2 as YSYEKL. The CDR3 region is CASSPLPGLAGARTSYEQYF. CDR3 bases: TGCGCCAGCAGCCCGCTTCCGGGACTAGCGGGGGCAAGAACCTCCTACGAGCAGTACTTC.

The V call is TRBV18, the J call TRBJ2-1; perhaps TRBD2 as D (7 bases). From germline, CDR1 is KGHSH and CDR2 LQKENI. V lost 5 bases to trimming and J lost 7 bases, with 15 bases between them. The CDR3 contains 14 residues. CDR3 nucleotides: TGTGCCAGCTCAGGGGGGGCAGTCGGGAATGAGCAGTTCTTC. Encoded protein: CASSGGAVGNEQFF. Combining the CDR3 with reference TRBV18 and TRBJ2-1 gives the whole variable domain NAGVMQNPRHLVRRRGQEARLRCSPMKGHSHVYWYRQLPEEGLKFMVYLQKENIIDESGMPKERFSAEFPKEGPSILRIQQVVRGDSAAYFCASSGGAVGNEQFFGPGTRLTVL.

The chain uses TRBV7-2 and TRBJ2-2, with TRBD1 matching 8 bases. The V and J ends lost 3 bases and 5 bases, in that order; junction bases with no gene match: 2. The CDR3 totals 14 residues. CDR1 is SGHTA and CDR2 is FQGNSA in the germline V gene. The CDR3 reads CASSFGQGTGELFF. For the CDR3, the DNA is TGTGCCAGCAGCTTTGGACAGGGAACCGGGGAGCTGTTTTTT.

This clone was recorded only once. The chain recombines TRBV5-1 with TRBJ2-5; 7 bases match TRBD2. This CDR3 region has 11 residues. V dropped 6 bases and J dropped 5; count of bases not matched to a gene: 1. Germline-derived CDR1 and CDR2 are SGHRS and YFSETQ. The DNA for the CDR3 is TGCGCCAGCATGGGGGGGGAGACCCAGTACTTC. Translated: CASMGGETQYF.

The chain is built from TRBV4-3 and TRBJ2-3, with D perhaps TRBD1 or TRBD2 (5 bases each). Germline V gene sequence: CDR1 LGHNA, CDR2 YSLEER. The ends were cut back, 0 bases at V and 1 base at J, with 14 bases in the middle. CDR3 length: 17 amino acids. CDR3 amino acids: CASSQDGAAWGTDTQYF. CDR3 coding DNA: TGCGCCAGCAGCCAAGACGGGGCAGCCTGGGGCACAGATACGCAGTATTTT.

V gene TRBV14 combines with J gene TRBJ2-1; no clear D gene. Trimming left V 1 base short and J 4 bases short, with 8 bases between. This CDR3 contains 14 residues. Looked up from germline, CDR1 is SGHDN and CDR2 is FVKESK. The DNA of the CDR3 is TGTGCCAGCAGCCAAGTATCTGGTTACAATGAGCAGTTCTTC. Translating gives CASSQVSGYNEQFF.

The J gene is TRBJ2-2, the V gene TRBV5-1; a weak D match, TRBD2 (5 bases). Trimming removed 4 bases from V and 5 bases from J, with 9 bases in between. The CDR3 length is 13 residues. Germline CDR1 and CDR2: SGHRS and YFSETQ. The CDR3: CASSGGRTGELFF. CDR3 nucleotides: TGCGCCAGCAGCGGCGGGCGAACCGGGGAGCTGTTTTTT.

This clone is a singleton in its sample. This chain connects TRBV9 to TRBJ1-1; tentative D call: TRBD1 (5 bases). Germline V gene lookup returns CDR1 SGDLS and CDR2 YYNGEE. V lost 4 bases, J lost 6 bases, and 10 bases lay in between. The CDR3 loop spans 12 amino acids. This CDR3 reads CASSPDSPEAFF. The CDR3 nucleotides read TGTGCCAGCAGCCCAGACAGCCCTGAAGCTTTCTTT.

The chain couples TRBV7-6 to TRBJ2-7; D uncertain. V was cut by 3 bases and J by 4 bases, with 4 bases left in between. The CDR3 is 11 residues long. Per germline, CDR1 SGHVS and CDR2 FNYEAQ. The CDR3 DNA reads TGTGCCAGCAGCTTGCAGTACGAGCAGTACTTC. Translation gives CASSLQYEQYF.

The chain is built from TRBV5-5 and TRBJ2-5, with D uncertain. V was trimmed by 0 bases and J by 7 bases, leaving 10 bases between them. Germline CDR1 and CDR2: SGHKS and YYEKEE (reference sequence). The CDR3 length is 13 residues. The CDR3 loop is CASSLGLGGTQYF. In DNA form, the CDR3 reads TGTGCCAGCAGCTTGGGTCTAGGTGGGACCCAGTACTTC.

J is TRBJ1-1 and V is TRBV5-1, with a tentative D call TRBD1 (5 bases). The CDR3 extends over 15 amino acids. V was cut by 4 bases and J by 11 bases, with 24 bases left in between. CDR1 and CDR2 from the germline V gene are SGHRS and YFSETQ. The CDR3 protein is CASSPGLGGGLYAFF. CDR3 in DNA: TGCGCCAGCAGCCCTGGACTCGGGGGAGGGCTCTATGCTTTCTTT.

The chain has TRBV7-2 and TRBJ2-5, with 13 bases lining up with TRBD2. This CDR3 is 16 amino acids long. Trimming took 2 bases from V and 5 from J; bases not matched to a gene: 5. Germline-derived CDR1 and CDR2 are SGHTA and FQGNSA. The CDR3 here is CASSLRLAGGKETQYF. The CDR3 bases are TGTGCCAGCAGCTTAAGACTAGCGGGGGGTAAGGAGACCCAGTACTTC.

The rearrangement links TRBV19 to TRBJ2-5, with 14 nucleotides matching TRBD2. Germline CDR1 and CDR2: LNHDA and SQIVND (reference sequence). Unmatched junction bases numbered 13, after V lost 5 bases and J lost 5 bases. The CDR3 sequence is 18 residues long. The CDR3 sequence is CASSLRLAGGPSSETQYF. As DNA, the CDR3 is TGTGCCAGTAGTCTCCGACTAGCGGGAGGGCCTTCCAGTGAGACCCAGTACTTC. Using reference TRBV19 and TRBJ2-5 for the parts outside the CDR3, the full variable domain is DGGITQSPKYLFRKEGQNVTLSCEQNLNHDAMYWYRQDPGQGLRLIYYSQIVNDFQKGDIAEGYSVSREKKESFPLTVTSAQKNPTAFYLCASSLRLAGGPSSETQYFGPGTRLLVL.

The chain uses TRBV19 and TRBJ2-7; weak D call: TRBD1 (5 bases). V was trimmed by 6 bases and J by 3 bases, leaving 15 bases between them. Germline V gene lookup returns CDR1 LNHDA and CDR2 SQIVND (reference sequence). The CDR3 has 14 residues. The CDR3 loop reads CASSTQGQLYEQYF. The CDR3 DNA reads TGTGCCAGTAGCACTCAGGGTCAGCTCTACGAGCAGTACTTC.

The chain has TRBV6-6 and TRBJ2-5; 11 bases line up with TRBD1. Judging by the DNA end, TRBJ2-7 fits better; the J call may be wrong. There are 16 residues in the CDR3. The germline CDR1 and CDR2 sequences are MNHNY and SVGAGI (reference sequence). The chain's CDR3 is CASRSTSGTGGYEQYF. CDR3 in DNA: TGTGCCAGCAGGTCTACTTCCGGGACAGGGGGTTACGAGCAGTACTTC.